This T cell receptor beta chain was profiled in a study of blood T cell repertoires in COVID-19. As for the study in general: COVID-19 samples collected from the United States, Italy and Spain covered acute and convalescent phases. The analysed material was cDNA or gDNA that came from T cells, B-cell-depleted T cells, or PBMCs.

Original handling: Estimated nucleated cell counts came from reference gene primer amplification. Method: immunoSEQ multiplex PCR; TCRdb's copy keeps in-frame clones and lacks some. V, J and clone size are those of that table, while D and trimming were read from the DNA. The sample holds about 180,000 clones, 84% seen once. The trim removed 4 bases at V and 5 bases at J, leaving 5 bases unmatched. Looked up from germline, CDR1 is SGHNT and CDR2 is YYREEE (reference sequence). The CDR3 consists of 15 residues. The sequenced material came from peripheral blood. The gene calls are TRBV5-4 and TRBJ2-3, with 12 nucleotides matching TRBD1. This sequence was found in a man younger than 35 with active or convalescent COVID-19. CDR3 bases: TGTGCCAGCAGCCCGGGACAGGGGGCTGGAGATACGCAGTATTTT. As protein: CASSPGQGAGDTQYF.